The 25 T cell receptor beta chains below were found in one sample sequenced in a study of graft-versus-host responses after intestinal transplantation (dated by TCRdb to the early 2020s). These receptors have no known antigen. Preparation of the library involved the immunoSEQ multiplex PCR assay. TCRdb mirrors the immuneACCESS table, restricted to in-frame sequences. Some clones are absent from its copies; in checked studies, under half trace to an unresolved V gene, and the reason for the others is unknown. A total of 60,000 to 80,000 clones appear in this sample, 90% of them only once. 1.3% of the sample belongs to the ten largest clones. Per the publication, the time point label means: cells obtained before transplantation from donor or recipient. Source: unstimulated CD8+ T cells sorted from spleen or lymph node cells, taken before intestinal transplant. The receptors stem from a human donor who received an intestinal transplant.

This chain uses TRBV7-6 with TRBJ1-1; the D gene is possibly TRBD1 (5 bases). The CDR3 runs 13 residues. CDR1 is SGHVS and CDR2 is FNYEAQ in the germline V gene. The V end lost 5 bases, the J end lost 6 bases, and 13 bases lay between the germline ends. CDR3 sequence: CASSKWGGAEAFF. CDR3 DNA: TGTGCCAGCAGCAAATGGGGGGGGGCTGAAGCTTTCTTT.

The chain has TRBV13 and TRBJ2-2; 13 bases are a match to TRBD2. With 0 bases clipped from V and 6 bases from J, the junction kept 22 bases outside the gene matches. CDR3 length equals 23 residues. The germline V gene has CDR1 PRHDT and CDR2 FYEKMQ (reference sequence). CDR3 DNA: TGTGCCAGCAGCTTAGGCCCCACTAGCGGGGGGGCATCAGAGGGGGGAAACGCCGGGGAGCTGTTTTTT. Translation: CASSLGPTSGGASEGGNAGELFF.

The chain links TRBV11-3 to TRBJ2-1; a weak D match, TRBD1 (5 bases). CDR3 length: 17 residues. Germline values: CDR1 SGHNT, CDR2 YENEEA. The V and J ends lost 1 base and 3 bases respectively, with 16 bases between them. CDR3 DNA: TGTGCCAGCAGCTTAGGGGGTGGGGCAGGGCTCTACAATGAGCAGTTCTTC. It encodes CASSLGGGAGLYNEQFF.

CDR3 sequence (DNA): TGTGCCAGTAACGGTGTCGGGGAGCTGTTTTTT. It translates to CASNGVGELFF. V and J are TRBV19 and TRBJ2-2; D gene unclear. CDR1 LNHDA and CDR2 SQIVND come from the germline V gene (reference sequence). Trimming took off 7 bases at V and 7 bases at J, with 7 bases between the two ends. The CDR3 length is 11 residues.

Regarding this clone: In the same sample, other DNA sequences code for this CDR3. This chain connects TRBV4-1 to TRBJ2-7, with 11 bases that match TRBD2. CDR1 and CDR2 (germline): MGHRA, YSYEKL. V lost 1 base, J lost 3 bases, and 2 bases stayed unmatched. The CDR3 is made up of 15 amino acids. CDR3 amino acids: CASSQGLAGGYEQYF. CDR3 bases: TGCGCCAGCAGCCAAGGGCTAGCGGGGGGCTACGAGCAGTACTTC.

V and J are TRBV5-1 and TRBJ2-3, with D tentatively TRBD2 (5 bases). Germline-derived CDR1 and CDR2 are SGHRS and YFSETQ. The V and J ends lost 0 bases and 14 bases respectively, with 10 bases between them. The CDR3 contains 11 residues. The CDR3 sequence: CASSLAGEWYF. The CDR3 coding sequence is TGCGCCAGCAGCTTGGCCGGGGAGTGGTATTTT.

J is TRBJ2-7 and V is TRBV5-6; TRBD1 agrees at 7 bases. CDR3 length: 14 residues. Losses at the gene ends were 0 bases for V and 3 bases for J; bases not matched to a gene: 3. CDR1 and CDR2 (germline): SGHDT, YYEEEE. CDR3 DNA sequence: TGTGCCAGCAGCTTGGAGGGACAGCACTACGAGCAGTACTTC. This encodes CASSLEGQHYEQYF.

The chain combines TRBV4-1 with TRBJ2-7; tentatively, D is TRBD1 (5 bases). V shed 4 bases and J shed 5 bases, with 18 bases lying between them. Germline values: CDR1 MGHRA, CDR2 YSYEKL. The CDR3 covers 15 residues. The CDR3 nucleotides read TGCGCCAGCAGCCCTCTGGGTTCAGGGATGGACGAGCAGTACTTC. Translated: CASSPLGSGMDEQYF.

The chain uses TRBV5-5 and TRBJ1-2, with TRBD1 matching 7 bases. V was clipped by 5 bases and J by 3 bases; unmatched bases: 16. The CDR3 is 17 amino acids. Looked up from germline, CDR1 is SGHKS and CDR2 is YYEKEE (reference sequence). The CDR3 region has the DNA TGTGCCAGCAGACAAATCCCCTCTCTCACAGGGGACTATGGCTACACCTTC. This translates into CASRQIPSLTGDYGYTF.

The chain couples TRBV6-5 to TRBJ2-1; TRBD1 aligns across 7 bases. This CDR3 is built from 16 residues. The germline V gene has CDR1 MNHEY and CDR2 SVGAGI. Unmatched junction bases numbered 4, after V lost 2 bases and J lost 0 bases. Here the CDR3 reads CASSYTTGSSYNEQFF. The CDR3 region has the DNA TGTGCCAGCAGTTACACGACAGGGAGCTCCTACAATGAGCAGTTCTTC.

The V gene is TRBV6-1, the J gene TRBJ2-7, with 10 bases fitting TRBD2. Losses at the gene ends were 4 bases for V and 3 bases for J; bases not matched to a gene: 9. The length of the CDR3 is 16 residues. Looked up from germline, CDR1 is MNHNS and CDR2 is SASEGT. The CDR3 DNA reads as TGTGCCAGCAGTGTGGGGAGCGGGGGGGCCGGCTACGAGCAGTACTTC. It encodes CASSVGSGGAGYEQYF.

The chain has TRBV4-1 and TRBJ2-5; D possibly corresponds to TRBD2 (7 bases). The V and J ends lost 0 bases and 2 bases respectively, with 19 bases between them. The CDR3 covers 18 residues. From germline, CDR1 is MGHRA and CDR2 YSYEKL. The DNA of the CDR3 is TGCGCCAGCAGCCAAGATCATTGGTCGGGGGGCGGGCAAGAGACCCAGTACTTC. Protein product: CASSQDHWSGGGQETQYF.

This clone occurred many times. This chain links TRBV7-2 with TRBJ1-2, with 9 bases that match TRBD1. This CDR3 region has 11 residues. Germline V gene lookup returns CDR1 SGHTA and CDR2 FQGNSA. V lost 11 bases to trimming and J lost 7 bases; unmatched junction nucleotides: 5. CDR3 sequence reads: CACDRGVGYTF. CDR3 DNA: TGTGCCTGTGACAGGGGGGTTGGCTACACCTTC.

This clone was counted once. The chain uses TRBV7-3 and TRBJ2-3; 9 nucleotides match TRBD2. Trimming at V came to 3 bases and at J to 5 bases, leaving 6 bases not matched to a gene. CDR1 is SGHTA, CDR2 FQGTGA, per germline. The CDR3 runs 15 residues. The CDR3 sequence: CASSFGGGALDTQYF. Here the CDR3 DNA reads TGTGCCAGCAGCTTCGGCGGGGGGGCGCTAGATACGCAGTATTTT.

This chain connects TRBV13 to TRBJ2-5; 10 bases map to TRBD1. Unmatched junction bases numbered 9, after V lost 4 bases and J lost 7 bases. The germline V gene encodes CDR1 PRHDT and CDR2 FYEKMQ (reference sequence). The CDR3 is 15 residues long. For the CDR3, the DNA is TGTGCCAGCAGCTCTCATGACTGGGACAGGGGGACCCAGTACTTC. It translates to CASSSHDWDRGTQYF. The entire variable domain, with the rest obtained from reference TRBV13 and TRBJ2-5, is as follows: AAGVIQSPRHLIKEKRETATLKCYPIPRHDTVYWYQQGPGQDPQFLISFYEKMQSDKGSIPDRFSAQQFSDYHSELNMSSLELGDSALYFCASSSHDWDRGTQYFGPGTRLLVL.

This sequence joins TRBV11-2 and TRBJ2-7; 8 bases align to TRBD2. The CDR3 runs to 15 residues. Germline V gene lookup returns CDR1 SGHAT and CDR2 FQNNGV. After removal of 7 bases from V and 3 bases from J, the junction contained 11 bases not matched to a gene. The CDR3 is CASTTGAGGLYEQYF. CDR3 sequence (DNA): TGTGCCAGCACCACCGGGGCGGGGGGCCTCTACGAGCAGTACTTC.

V gene TRBV11-2 combines with J gene TRBJ2-7; 7 nucleotides align to TRBD2. Germline values: CDR1 SGHAT, CDR2 FQNNGV. V lost 3 bases, J lost 2 bases, and 1 base stayed unmatched. This CDR3 contains 13 residues. CDR3 coding DNA: TGTGCCAGCAGCTTCGGGACTACCTACGAGCAGTACTTC. Translated: CASSFGTTYEQYF.

J is TRBJ1-1 and V is TRBV2; D gene uncertain. Germline V CDR1 and CDR2: SNHLY, FYNNEI. The CDR3 sequence is 13 residues long. V lost 8 bases to trimming and J lost 2 bases, with 12 bases between them. The CDR3 here is CASAGRTNTEAFF. CDR3 bases: TGTGCCAGCGCGGGCCGAACAAACACTGAAGCTTTCTTT.

The chain employs TRBV10-2 and TRBJ2-5; tentatively, D is TRBD2 (5 bases). The V gene's germline CDR1 is WSHSY and CDR2 SAAADI. With 2 bases removed from V and 0 bases from J, the gap between germline ends came to 7 bases. This CDR3 contains 14 residues. The CDR3 bases are TGCGCCAGCAGTGAGGTGGACTACCAAGAGACCCAGTACTTC. This gives the protein CASSEVDYQETQYF.

The chain recombines TRBV4-1 with TRBJ1-1, with 7 nucleotides matching TRBD1. The germline V gene encodes CDR1 MGHRA and CDR2 YSYEKL. Unmatched junction bases numbered 9, after V lost 7 bases and J lost 1 base. This CDR3 is 15 amino acids long. In DNA form, the CDR3 reads TGCGCCAGCACCCGGCGGGGACAGAAGAACACTGAAGCTTTCTTT. The encoded protein is CASTRRGQKNTEAFF.

The V gene is TRBV6-4, the J gene TRBJ2-1, with D perhaps TRBD2 (6 bases). The germline CDR1 and CDR2 sequences are MRHNA and SNTAGT. V lost 0 bases, J lost 8 bases, and 11 bases lay in between. The CDR3 loop spans 14 amino acids. The CDR3 sequence is CASSDSGGFDEQFF. The DNA of the CDR3 is TGTGCCAGCAGTGACTCGGGGGGTTTCGATGAGCAGTTCTTC.

Worth noting for this clone: An end of the junction differs from the germline gene, which may be a read error. J is TRBJ1-1 and V is TRBV6-6, with unresolved D. The length of the CDR3 is 12 residues. From germline, CDR1 is MNHNY and CDR2 SVGAGI (reference sequence). This CDR3 reads CASTPMVPEAFF. CDR3 sequence (DNA): TGTGCCAGCACCCCCATGGTCCCCGAAGCCTTCTTT.

The CDR3: CASSFISPGGGYTF. The CDR3 DNA is TGTGCCAGCAGCTTTATTTCGCCCGGGGGGGGCTACACCTTC. The rearrangement uses TRBV5-6 and TRBJ1-2; tentatively, D is TRBD1 (5 bases). Germline-derived CDR1 and CDR2 are SGHDT and YYEEEE. The CDR3 sequence is 14 residues long. V lost 2 bases, J lost 8 bases, and 16 bases lay in between. The complete variable domain, with remaining parts taken from reference TRBV5-6 and TRBJ1-2, reads DAGVTQSPTHLIKTRGQQVTLRCSPKSGHDTVSWYQQALGQGPQFIFQYYEEEERQRGNFPDRFSGHQFPNYSSELNVNALLLGDSALYLCASSFISPGGGYTFGSGTRLTVV.

The chain is built from TRBV9 and TRBJ2-2; 10 bases are a match to TRBD2. Trimming at V came to 3 bases and at J to 2 bases, leaving 7 bases not matched to a gene. Germline V gene sequence: CDR1 SGDLS, CDR2 YYNGEE. The length of the CDR3 is 17 residues. The CDR3 sequence is CASSGAGGAANTGELFF. The CDR3 DNA reads as TGTGCCAGCAGCGGAGCGGGGGGGGCCGCAAACACCGGGGAGCTGTTTTTT.

The chain is built from TRBV7-2 and TRBJ2-3; D gene ambiguous. This CDR3 has 15 residues. Germline V gives CDR1 SGHTA, CDR2 FQGNSA. The V and J ends lost 1 base and 2 bases respectively, with 10 bases between them. The CDR3 sequence: CASSLGGGTTDTQYF. The CDR3 nucleotides read TGTGCCAGCAGCTTAGGTGGCGGCACCACAGATACGCAGTATTTT.